These 27 T cell receptor beta chains were sequenced from one sample in a study of T-cell reconstitution after alpha-beta-depleted transplantation in children. Unique molecular identifiers were used to barcode this TCRbeta library. MiXCR was run by TCRdb on the PCR reads, yielding one entry per CDR3 protein. This table has about 220,000 distinct CDR3 sequences, approximately 15% appearing once. The sequences come from PBMCs, mostly from graft donor cells, collected 360 days after TCRalphabeta/CD19-depleted stem cell transplant. The source is a male patient between 2 and 15 years old who had a stem cell transplant for acute lymphoblastic leukemia, so the T cells may come from the graft donor.

The rearrangement joins TRBV5-6 to TRBJ1-5; D is unclear. There are 15 residues in the CDR3. The V and J ends lost 2 bases and 5 bases respectively, with 14 bases between them. Germline CDR1 SGHDT, CDR2 YYEEEE. CDR3 DNA sequence: TGTGCCAGCAGCTTAGGGAGGTCCACTTATCAGCCCCAGCATTTT. This sequence encodes CASSLGRSTYQPQHF.

Here the CDR3 DNA reads TGTGCCAGCAGCTTAGAAGCTCGAGAGGGCCGGACTGAAGCTTTCTTT. Translation gives CASSLEAREGRTEAFF. The chain uses TRBV7-9 and TRBJ1-1, with unresolved D. Deletions cut 1 base from V and 5 bases from J, with 17 bases between. This CDR3 is built from 16 residues. CDR1 is SEHNR and CDR2 is FQNEAQ in the germline V gene (reference sequence).

The sample holds a few counts of this clonotype. V gene TRBV3-1 combines with J gene TRBJ2-5; TRBD1 aligns across 8 bases. Germline trimming cut 10 bases from V and 8 bases from J; bases unmatched to any gene: 18. The germline CDR1 and CDR2 sequences are LGHDT and YNNKEL (reference sequence). The CDR3 is 15 amino acids. The CDR3 reads CATSKGTGPKNTQYF. The CDR3 DNA sequence: TGTGCCACCTCCAAAGGGACAGGACCCAAGAACACCCAGTACTTC.

This clonotype was observed a few times. The rearrangement uses TRBV10-3 and TRBJ2-1; D gene unclear. Germline V gene data show CDR1 as ENHRY and CDR2 as SYGVKD. Trimming removed 0 bases from V and 4 bases from J, with 10 bases in between. This CDR3 is built from 15 residues. This CDR3 reads CAISESSWVYNEQFF. Written as DNA, the CDR3 is TGTGCCATCAGTGAGTCCTCCTGGGTGTACAATGAGCAGTTCTTC.

This clonotype was counted a few times. The V call is TRBV12-5, the J call TRBJ1-2, with a possible D match to TRBD1 (6 bases). V was trimmed by 3 bases and J by 8 bases, leaving 31 bases between them. This CDR3 has 19 residues. From germline, CDR1 is LGHNT and CDR2 FRNRAP. CDR3 sequence reads: CASGLSPDRRYRALRGYTF. CDR3 nucleotide sequence: TGTGCTAGTGGTTTATCCCCCGACAGGAGATATCGCGCCTTGCGGGGCTACACCTTC. Looking up the rest from reference TRBV12-5 and TRBJ1-2 gives the full variable domain: DARVTQTPRHKVTEMGQEVTMRCQPILGHNTVFWYRQTMMQGLELLAYFRNRAPLDDSGMPKDRFSAEMPDATLATLKIQPSEPRDSAVYFCASGLSPDRRYRALRGYTFGSGTRLTVV.

The V and J genes are TRBV4-2 and TRBJ2-2, with D maybe TRBD1 (6 bases). Germline-derived CDR1 and CDR2 are LGHNA and YNFKEQ. This CDR3 is built from 15 residues. The V end lost 2 bases, the J end lost 6 bases, and 13 bases lay between the germline ends. CDR3 residues: CASSQPRGFAGELFF. CDR3 sequence (DNA): TGTGCCAGCAGCCAACCCAGGGGATTCGCCGGGGAGCTGTTTTTT.

The rearrangement joins TRBV4-1 to TRBJ2-7; TRBD1 agrees at 8 bases. Germline CDR1 and CDR2: MGHRA and YSYEKL. V trimming: 3 bases; J trimming: 0 bases; junction bases outside the gene matches: 4. The CDR3 runs to 15 residues. DNA of the CDR3: TGCGCCAGCAGCCATTCGGGACAGGTCTCCTACGAGCAGTACTTC. This encodes CASSHSGQVSYEQYF.

This clonotype turned up a few times. V usage is TRBV9 and J usage is TRBJ2-7; 10 nucleotides align to TRBD2. Trimming at V came to 4 bases and at J to 5 bases, leaving 6 bases not matched to a gene. The CDR3 is made up of 14 amino acids. Germline assignment: CDR1 SGDLS and CDR2 YYNGEE. The CDR3 spells CASSPGLAVDEQYF. CDR3 nucleotides: TGTGCCAGCAGCCCTGGACTAGCGGTCGACGAGCAGTACTTC.

The CDR3 loop is CASSYRQRAPEAFF. The CDR3 DNA follows: TGTGCCAGCAGCTATAGACAAAGGGCCCCTGAAGCTTTCTTT. The chain links TRBV4-2 to TRBJ1-1; the D is unclear. Germline V gives CDR1 LGHNA, CDR2 YNFKEQ. The length of the CDR3 is 14 residues. The V and J ends lost 5 bases and 6 bases respectively, with 16 bases between them.

This clonotype was detected a few times. The gene calls are TRBV7-2 and TRBJ2-7; possibly TRBD1 for D (6 bases). This CDR3 contains 16 residues. Germline assignment: CDR1 SGHTA and CDR2 FQGNSA. The V and J ends lost 5 bases and 1 base respectively, with 18 bases between them. CDR3 bases: TGTGCCAGCAGCACACAGGGTTTACTACTATCCTACGAGCAGTACTTC. It is translated as CASSTQGLLLSYEQYF.

This clonotype has a count of ten or more. The rearrangement joins TRBV20-1 to TRBJ2-7, with TRBD2 matching over 12 bases. J lost 2 bases, V lost 6 bases, and 11 bases had no gene match. The germline V gene has CDR1 DFQATT and CDR2 SNEGSKA (reference sequence). This CDR3 contains 16 residues. The DNA of the CDR3 is TGCAGTGCCGCAAGAGGGCTAGCGGGAGGGCCCTACGAGCAGTACTTC. Translation gives CSAARGLAGGPYEQYF.

The V call is TRBV7-2, the J call TRBJ1-2, with D possibly TRBD1 on 5 matching bases. CDR3 length: 16 residues. Germline-derived CDR1 and CDR2 are SGHTA and FQGNSA. V lost 4 bases, J lost 0 bases, and 15 bases lay in between. DNA of the CDR3: TGTGCCAGCAGCTCCTGGGTTAGACAGCCTAACTATGGCTACACCTTC. Protein: CASSSWVRQPNYGYTF.

The rearrangement uses TRBV20-1 and TRBJ1-2; 10 bases align to TRBD1. This CDR3 region has 14 residues. Trimming cost V 2 bases and J 3 bases; bases outside gene matches: 3. Germline V lookup: CDR1 DFQATT, CDR2 SNEGSKA (reference sequence). Here the CDR3 DNA reads TGCAGTGCTAGATGGGACAGGGGCGACTATGGCTACACCTTC. It codes for CSARWDRGDYGYTF.

The rearrangement uses TRBV12-3 or TRBV12-4 and TRBJ2-7; the D is unclear. Trimming took 5 bases from V and 7 from J, leaving 21 bases between them. CDR3 size: 15 residues. The CDR3: CASSTAGSPLREQYF. The CDR3, as DNA: TGTGCCAGCAGTACAGCCGGGTCCCCACTGAGGGAGCAGTACTTC.

This clonotype was picked up a small number of times. The CDR3: CSATQRLAGGPGANVLTF. CDR3 nucleotide sequence: TGCAGTGCTACTCAGCGACTAGCGGGGGGGCCAGGGGCCAACGTCCTGACTTTC. The genes are TRBV20-1 and TRBJ2-6, with 14 bases lining up with TRBD2. In germline, CDR1 is DFQATT, CDR2 SNEGSKA (reference sequence). Trimming took 4 bases from V and 4 from J; bases not matched to a gene: 9. CDR3 length equals 18 residues.

A few counts support this clonotype. J is TRBJ2-1 and V is TRBV18; a possible D gene is TRBD1 (6 bases). Germline V gene lookup returns CDR1 KGHSH and CDR2 LQKENI. V gave up 6 bases and J gave up 2 bases, with 14 bases separating them. The CDR3 is 15 residues long. CDR3 sequence reads: CASSITGFPYNEQFF. The CDR3 bases are TGTGCCAGCTCGATAACAGGGTTCCCCTACAATGAGCAGTTCTTC.

The gene calls are TRBV29-1 and TRBJ2-3, with D perhaps TRBD2 (5 bases). The V end lost 2 bases, the J end lost 1 base, and 13 bases lay between the germline ends. Per the germline V gene, CDR1 is SQVTM and CDR2 is ANQGSEA. The CDR3 has 15 amino acids. The CDR3 loop reads CSVEIAGVGTDTQYF. The CDR3 DNA reads as TGCAGCGTTGAAATAGCCGGGGTGGGCACAGATACGCAGTATTTT.

The chain is built from TRBV11-2 and TRBJ2-3; D is perhaps TRBD2 (5 bases). The V and J ends lost 1 base and 5 bases respectively, with 13 bases between them. The germline V gene encodes CDR1 SGHAT and CDR2 FQNNGV. The CDR3 spans 15 residues. The CDR3 nucleotides are TGTGCCAGCAGCTTAGGGGTGGCGGGCAGAGATACGCAGTATTTT. Encoded protein: CASSLGVAGRDTQYF.

This clonotype was counted once. The conserved closing phenylalanine or tryptophan is absent in this CDR3, likely reflecting a read error. The V call is TRBV5-1, the J call TRBJ1-1; TRBD1 matches at 7 bases. Germline V gene lookup returns CDR1 SGHRS and CDR2 YFSETQ. The V gene end was trimmed by 1 base and the J gene end by 7 bases; junction bases not matched to a gene: 7. This CDR3 has 14 amino acids. The CDR3 region is CASSLTGEGFEAFY. The CDR3 DNA sequence: TGCGCCAGCAGCTTGACAGGGGAGGGATTTGAAGCTTTCTAT.

The chain combines TRBV5-1 with TRBJ2-7; 9 bases align to TRBD1. CDR3 size: 16 residues. V was pared by 0 bases and J by 5 bases, with 9 bases of the junction left unmatched. Germline loops: CDR1 SGHRS, CDR2 YFSETQ. The CDR3 reads CASSLVAGQGNDEQYF. In DNA form, the CDR3 reads TGCGCCAGCAGCTTGGTAGCAGGACAGGGGAACGACGAGCAGTACTTC.

This clonotype appeared many times. DNA for the CDR3: TGTGCCAGCAGCTTAGATGTACTAGCGGGAAACCAAGAGACCCAGTACTTC. This codes for CASSLDVLAGNQETQYF. This chain links TRBV11-2 with TRBJ2-5; 10 bases match TRBD2. Germline assignment: CDR1 SGHAT and CDR2 FQNNGV. The V segment lost 0 bases and the J segment 0 bases; nucleotides outside the gene matches: 4. This CDR3 has 17 amino acids.

About this clonotype itself: This may stem from a read error, because a much larger clone lies one nucleotide away. This CDR3 fails to terminate in the conserved phenylalanine or tryptophan, so it likely reflects a read error. V usage is TRBV14 and J usage is TRBJ2-7, with 9 bases identical to TRBD1. The CDR3 is made up of 15 amino acids. Unmatched junction bases numbered 7, after V lost 1 base and J lost 6 bases. Germline CDR1 SGHDN, CDR2 FVKESK. DNA for the CDR3: TGTGCCAGCAGCCAAGGCCTCTCGACAGGGGGCGAGCAGTACTAC. Encoded protein: CASSQGLSTGGEQYY.

This rearrangement joins TRBV12-3 or TRBV12-4 to TRBJ1-2; D not resolved. V was trimmed by 1 base and J by 3 bases, leaving 9 bases between them. The CDR3 loop spans 14 amino acids. The CDR3: CASSLGDLDYGYTF. CDR3 nucleotides: TGTGCCAGCAGTTTAGGAGACCTCGACTATGGCTACACCTTC.

The rearrangement uses TRBV7-2 and TRBJ2-7; D is perhaps TRBD1 (6 bases). The V end was cut by 3 bases, the J end by 0 bases, with 9 bases between. Germline V gives CDR1 SGHTA, CDR2 FQGNSA. This CDR3 region has 14 residues. The CDR3 here is CASSFPTGSYEQYF. As DNA, the CDR3 is TGTGCCAGCAGCTTCCCGACAGGCTCCTACGAGCAGTACTTC.

This clonotype has just a few counts. The genes are TRBV20-1 and TRBJ2-7; either TRBD1 or TRBD2 may fit D (5 bases each). The CDR3 loop spans 16 amino acids. From germline, CDR1 is DFQATT and CDR2 SNEGSKA (reference sequence). V was shortened by 1 base and J by 2 bases, with 18 bases between the two germline ends. CDR3 residues: CSARGGGGSDTYEQYF. The CDR3 DNA reads TGCAGTGCTAGAGGGGGTGGGGGATCCGATACCTACGAGCAGTACTTC.

This chain links TRBV10-3 with TRBJ2-7; 7 positions match TRBD1. The CDR3 spans 15 residues. With 2 bases clipped from V and 9 bases from J, the junction kept 13 bases outside the gene matches. The germline CDR1 and CDR2 sequences are ENHRY and SYGVKD. The CDR3: CAISEKDRDGIVQYF. CDR3 bases: TGTGCCATCAGTGAGAAAGACAGGGATGGGATCGTGCAGTACTTC.

CDR3 sequence reads: CASSPALRQASSYEQYF. CDR3 coding DNA: TGTGCCAGCAGCCCGGCCTTAAGACAGGCCTCCTCCTACGAGCAGTACTTC. The V and J genes are TRBV7-9 and TRBJ2-7, with D possibly being TRBD1 (6 bases). The germline V and J ends were trimmed by 5 bases and 0 bases, with 20 bases remaining between them. This CDR3 spans 17 amino acids. The germline V gene encodes CDR1 SEHNR and CDR2 FQNEAQ (reference sequence).